The rows below give T cell receptor beta chains drawn from one sample of a study of PD-L1 blockade in urothelial cancer. Sequencing was performed with immunoSEQ multiplex PCR; in TCRdb, only in-frame clones are kept and a portion is missing. The sample shows 25,000 to 30,000 clones, around 87% of them seen only once. This sample comprised PBMCs, obtained around atezolizumab (anti-PD-L1) treatment. The receptors stem from a man between 45 and 60 years old with urothelial cancer. CDR3s include the opening cysteine and the closing phenylalanine or tryptophan. Each record gives: CDR3 protein, CDR3 DNA, D gene, clone size, J gene, V gene. A D gene is named only where the DNA matches it firmly. Rows give clone size only sometimes, using once, few, many, or a class for an expanded clone.

CDR3aa: CASSLSGKEGNYGYTF; CDR3nt: TGTGCCAGCAGCTTATCGGGGAAGGAGGGTAACTATGGCTACACCTTC; d_gene: NA; abundance: NA; j_gene: TRBJ1-2; v_gene: TRBV7-9
CDR3aa: CASSRTVYGYTF; CDR3nt: TGTGCCAGTAGTAGGACAGTATATGGCTACACCTTC; d_gene: NA; abundance: NA; j_gene: TRBJ1-2; v_gene: TRBV19
CDR3aa: CASSPDSRNIQYF; CDR3nt: TGTGCCAGCTCACCAGACAGCAGAAACATTCAGTACTTC; d_gene: NA; abundance: NA; j_gene: TRBJ2-4; v_gene: TRBV18
CDR3aa: CASSIRPGTYEQYF; CDR3nt: TGTGCCAGTAGTATAAGGCCAGGAACCTACGAGCAGTACTTC; d_gene: NA; abundance: few; j_gene: TRBJ2-7; v_gene: TRBV19
CDR3aa: CASSVQGGGETQYF; CDR3nt: TGTGCCAGCAGTGTTCAGGGAGGCGGCGAGACCCAGTACTTC; d_gene: NA; abundance: NA; j_gene: TRBJ2-5; v_gene: TRBV2
CDR3aa: CASSTGLAGEQFF; CDR3nt: TGCGCCAGCAGTACAGGACTAGCTGGTGAGCAGTTCTTC; d_gene: TRBD2; abundance: NA; j_gene: TRBJ2-1; v_gene: TRBV10-1
CDR3aa: CASGLDGTGIYEQYF; CDR3nt: TGTGCTAGTGGTTTGGACGGGACAGGTATCTACGAGCAGTACTTC; d_gene: TRBD1; abundance: NA; j_gene: TRBJ2-7; v_gene: TRBV12-5
CDR3aa: CASSPMSLEAFF; CDR3nt: TGTGCCAGCAGTCCTATGTCCCTTGAAGCTTTCTTT; d_gene: NA; abundance: NA; j_gene: TRBJ1-1; v_gene: TRBV28
CDR3aa: CSVERDRDSYEQYF; CDR3nt: TGCAGCGTTGAAAGGGACAGGGACTCCTACGAGCAGTACTTC; d_gene: TRBD1; abundance: NA; j_gene: TRBJ2-7; v_gene: TRBV29-1
CDR3aa: CASSLSGGGEQYF; CDR3nt: TGTGCCAGCAGCTTATCGGGGGGTGGGGAGCAGTACTTC; d_gene: TRBD2; abundance: NA; j_gene: TRBJ2-7; v_gene: TRBV11-2
CDR3aa: CASSQDRGLAVEQFF; CDR3nt: TGCGCCAGCAGCCAAGATCGCGGACTAGCGGTTGAGCAGTTCTTC; d_gene: TRBD2; abundance: NA; j_gene: TRBJ2-1; v_gene: TRBV4-3
CDR3aa: CASSQDTRQVQYF; CDR3nt: TGCGCCAGCAGCCAAGATACCCGGCAGGTGCAGTACTTC; d_gene: NA; abundance: NA; j_gene: TRBJ2-7; v_gene: TRBV4-1
CDR3aa: CASSVRTGLGTEAFF; CDR3nt: TGCGCCAGCAGTGTCCGAACAGGGTTGGGCACTGAAGCTTTCTTT; d_gene: NA; abundance: NA; j_gene: TRBJ1-1; v_gene: TRBV10-1
CDR3aa: CASSVGVSGKEETQYF; CDR3nt: TGTGCCAGCAGCGTAGGGGTTAGCGGGAAAGAAGAGACCCAGTACTTC; d_gene: TRBD2; abundance: NA; j_gene: TRBJ2-5; v_gene: TRBV9
CDR3aa: CASSTGDRGYQPQHF; CDR3nt: TGTGCCAGTAGTACCGGGGACAGGGGTTATCAGCCCCAGCATTTT; d_gene: TRBD1; abundance: NA; j_gene: TRBJ1-5; v_gene: TRBV19
CDR3aa: CASSKGQTYEQYF; CDR3nt: TGCGCCAGCAGCAAGGGACAGACCTACGAGCAGTACTTC; d_gene: TRBD1; abundance: few; j_gene: TRBJ2-7; v_gene: TRBV5-1
CDR3aa: CASSRTGTSGQTSTDTQYF; CDR3nt: TGCGCCAGCTCCCGTACCGGGACTAGCGGCCAAACTAGCACAGATACGCAGTATTTT; d_gene: TRBD2; abundance: NA; j_gene: TRBJ2-3; v_gene: TRBV5-1
CDR3aa: CATSRDRGSRQPQHF; CDR3nt: TGTGCCACCAGCAGAGACAGGGGGAGCCGTCAGCCCCAGCATTTT; d_gene: TRBD1; abundance: NA; j_gene: TRBJ1-5; v_gene: TRBV15
CDR3aa: CASSESIAGGSAKNIQYF; CDR3nt: TGCGCCAGCAGTGAGTCAATCGCGGGGGGATCGGCCAAAAACATTCAGTACTTC; d_gene: TRBD2; abundance: few; j_gene: TRBJ2-4; v_gene: TRBV10-2
CDR3aa: CASRVIQGPEAFF; CDR3nt: TGTGCCAGCAGAGTTATACAGGGACCTGAAGCTTTCTTT; d_gene: NA; abundance: NA; j_gene: TRBJ1-1; v_gene: TRBV5-6
CDR3aa: CASSPRAGRGGYEQFF; CDR3nt: TGTGCCAGCAGCCCCCGAGCGGGACGAGGGGGTTATGAGCAGTTCTTC; d_gene: NA; abundance: NA; j_gene: TRBJ2-1; v_gene: TRBV7-2
CDR3aa: CASSLGQGGRDTQYF; CDR3nt: TGTGCCAGCAGCTTAGGACAGGGGGGAAGAGATACGCAGTATTTT; d_gene: TRBD1; abundance: NA; j_gene: TRBJ2-3; v_gene: TRBV5-5
CDR3aa: CASSRSSGGSTDTQYF; CDR3nt: TGTGCCAGCAGCCGCAGTAGCGGGGGGTCCACAGATACGCAGTATTTT; d_gene: TRBD2; abundance: few; j_gene: TRBJ2-3; v_gene: TRBV13